This T cell receptor (beta chain) is drawn from a study of CXCR3-negative and CXCR3-positive naive CD8 T cells. For this clonotype: Its antigen is not identified.

CD45RO-CCR7+CD27+CD95- expression identified naive CD8+ T cells. The libraries of TRB cDNA were constructed through 5' RACE using UMI labels. TCRdb reprocessed the 5' RACE reads and reports one entry per CDR3 protein, with no DNA. Its clone listing holds 100,000 to 150,000 distinct CDR3 sequences. Broader study findings: TRB CDR3s of CXCR3-positive naive cells were more hydrophobic than those of CXCR3-negative naive cells. The study found that naive CXCR3-negative and CXCR3-positive cells shared TRBV-TRBJ usage, while memory cells differed. The level of CXCR3 expression partially decreased after cryopreservation; the majority of assays used fresh PBMCs.

The germline gives CDR1 MGHRA, CDR2 YSYEKL. The CDR3 consists of 18 residues. The chain employs TRBV4-1 and TRBJ1-5; TCRdb's D call, TRBD1, is unchecked because there is no DNA. The sample was naive CXCR3- CD8+ T cells from blood. The subset: CD45RO-CCR7+CD27+CD95- naive CD8+ T cells lacking CXCR3 (TNR3-). The clonotype was recovered from a human donor in good health. Some clones in this sample may be carry-over from other donors' samples. CDR3 residues: CASSQDGGQTDSNQPQHF.